The present TCR beta chain was sequenced within a study of PD-1 blockade in classical Hodgkin lymphoma. The protocol was immunoSEQ multiplex PCR, while the TCRdb copy is restricted to in-frame clones and leaves out a portion. The sample records tens of thousands of clones, 80% being singletons. For this clone: Its specificity is unknown.

CDR1 and CDR2 from the germline V gene are MNHNY and SVGAGI (reference sequence). Trimming removed 8 bases from V and 3 bases from J, with 11 bases in between. The CDR3 consists of 13 residues. Specified time point: cycle 4 day 1 (C4D1), after 6 weeks of nivolumab. In every patient, relapse followed autologous stem cell transplantation, while exposure to brentuximab vedotin differed. General study findings and limits: CD4+ TCR diversity, unlike CD8+, rose significantly by C4D1.

This specimen was peripheral blood mononuclear cells (PBMCs), taken before the fourth cycle of nivolumab. The chain joins TRBV6-6 to TRBJ2-1, with a tentative D call TRBD2 (6 bases). This clonotype was sampled from a human donor with classical Hodgkin lymphoma. CDR3 in amino acids: CASRGGVYNEQFF. Written as DNA, the CDR3 is TGTGCCAGCCGGGGCGGGGTCTACAATGAGCAGTTCTTC.